This T cell receptor (beta chain) was captured in a study of cytomegalovirus exposure and HLA in healthy donors. PCR amplification relied on 60 Vbeta primers (plus 13 Jbeta primers). Using immunoSEQ multiplex PCR, the repertoire was profiled, and TCRdb retains in-frame clones only, with some absent. This table holds over 80,000 clones, roughly 74% found once. The V end lost 1 base, the J end lost 5 bases, and 11 bases lay between the germline ends. This CDR3 spans 15 amino acids. CDR1 and CDR2 (germline): SEHNR, FQNEAQ (reference sequence). The sequence was collected from a woman between 65 and 79 years old in good health and CMV-seropositive. The chain combines TRBV7-9 with TRBJ2-2, with D perhaps TRBD1 (5 bases). Sequencing was carried out using PBMCs. The CDR3, as DNA: TGTGCCAGCAGCTTAGTCGGGCAGGGTACCGGGGAGCTGTTTTTT. Its translation is CASSLVGQGTGELFF.